This TCR beta chain was identified in a study of blood T cell repertoires in COVID-19. V was cut by 4 bases and J by 7 bases, with 8 bases left in between. The CDR3 has 12 amino acids. The germline V gene encodes CDR1 LGHNA and CDR2 YNFKEQ. Each participant's cohort was designated according to participant-reported clinical history. What the recovered Cohort 3 donors had was two negative PCRs, clearance, or symptom resolution. Original handling: The assay estimated nucleated cells by amplifying reference gene primers. The data were produced by immunoSEQ multiplex PCR, yet TCRdb's version contains in-frame clones alone and is incomplete. The DNA was the basis for D and trimming; V, J and clone size are from that table. This sample has approximately 440,000 clones; about 90% occur once, and the top ten carry under 0.85%.

This TCR derives from a woman younger than 35 who had recovered from COVID-19. Sequences were obtained from PBMCs or T cells enriched from blood (not recorded which). V usage is TRBV4-2 and J usage is TRBJ2-1, with D possibly being TRBD1 (6 bases). CDR3 sequence (DNA): TGTGCCAGCAGCCGTAGGGGGAATGAGCAGTTCTTC. This gives the protein CASSRRGNEQFF.